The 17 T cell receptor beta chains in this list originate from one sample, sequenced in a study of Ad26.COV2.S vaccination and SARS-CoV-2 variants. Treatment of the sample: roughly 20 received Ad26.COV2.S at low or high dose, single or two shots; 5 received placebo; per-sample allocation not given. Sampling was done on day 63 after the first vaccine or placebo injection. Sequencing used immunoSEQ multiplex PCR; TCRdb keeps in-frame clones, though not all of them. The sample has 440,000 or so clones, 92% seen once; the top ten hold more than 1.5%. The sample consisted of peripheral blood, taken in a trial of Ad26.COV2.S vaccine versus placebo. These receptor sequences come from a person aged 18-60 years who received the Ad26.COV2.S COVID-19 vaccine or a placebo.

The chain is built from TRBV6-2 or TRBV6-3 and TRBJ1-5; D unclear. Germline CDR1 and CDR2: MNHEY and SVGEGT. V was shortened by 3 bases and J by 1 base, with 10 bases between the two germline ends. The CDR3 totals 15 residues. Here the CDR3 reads CASSYFGWSNQPQHF. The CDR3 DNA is TGTGCCAGCAGTTATTTTGGTTGGAGCAATCAGCCCCAGCATTTT.

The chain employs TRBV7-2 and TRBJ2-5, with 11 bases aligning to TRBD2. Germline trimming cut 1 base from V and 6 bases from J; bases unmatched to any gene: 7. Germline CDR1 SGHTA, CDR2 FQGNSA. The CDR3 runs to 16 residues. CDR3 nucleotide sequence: TGTGCCAGCAGCTTAGAGGCTAGCGGGGGGAGGAAGACCCAGTACTTC. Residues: CASSLEASGGRKTQYF. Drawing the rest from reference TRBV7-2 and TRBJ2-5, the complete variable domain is GAGVSQSPSNKVTEKGKDVELRCDPISGHTALYWYRQSLGQGLEFLIYFQGNSAPDKSGLPSDRFSAERTGGSVSTLTIQRTQQEDSAVYLCASSLEASGGRKTQYFGPGTRLLVL.

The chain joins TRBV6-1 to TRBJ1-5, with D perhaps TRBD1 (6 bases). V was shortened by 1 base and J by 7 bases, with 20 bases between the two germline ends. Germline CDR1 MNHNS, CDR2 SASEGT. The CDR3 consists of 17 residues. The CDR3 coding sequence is TGTGCCAGCAGTGAAGGCTGGGGGGCTTTAGCGGCCCAGCCCCAGCATTTT. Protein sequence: CASSEGWGALAAQPQHF.

CDR3 DNA sequence: TGTGCCAGCAGCCAAGATGGGTTTTCGGGCAGAGGGTCTGGGCAGTACTTC. Its translation: CASSQDGFSGRGSGQYF. The gene calls are TRBV3-1 (or the pseudogene TRBV3-2) and TRBJ2-7, with D possibly TRBD2 on 5 matching bases. The CDR3 length is 17 residues. Per germline, CDR1 LGHDT and CDR2 YNNKEL (reference sequence). V was trimmed by 0 bases and J by 9 bases, leaving 24 bases between them.

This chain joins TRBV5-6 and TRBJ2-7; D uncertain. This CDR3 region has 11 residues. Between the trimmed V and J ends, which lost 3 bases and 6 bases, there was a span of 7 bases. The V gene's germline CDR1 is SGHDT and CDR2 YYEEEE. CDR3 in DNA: TGTGCCAGCAGCTCGATAGGCGAGCAGTACTTC. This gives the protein CASSSIGEQYF.

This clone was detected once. CDR3: CASSLAGTGSQYGYTF. The DNA of the CDR3 is TGCGCCAGCAGCTTGGCGGGGACAGGGTCTCAATATGGCTACACCTTC. The rearrangement links TRBV5-1 to TRBJ1-2, with 9 nucleotides matching TRBD1. After removal of 0 bases from V and 5 bases from J, the junction contained 8 bases not matched to a gene. Germline V lookup: CDR1 SGHRS, CDR2 YFSETQ. The CDR3 loop spans 16 amino acids.

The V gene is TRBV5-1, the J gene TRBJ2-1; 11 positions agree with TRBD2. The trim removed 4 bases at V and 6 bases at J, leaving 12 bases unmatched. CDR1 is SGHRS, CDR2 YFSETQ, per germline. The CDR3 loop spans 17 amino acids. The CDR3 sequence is CASSPAPLAGAGNEQFF. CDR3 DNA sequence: TGCGCCAGCAGCCCCGCCCCACTAGCGGGGGCGGGCAATGAGCAGTTCTTC.

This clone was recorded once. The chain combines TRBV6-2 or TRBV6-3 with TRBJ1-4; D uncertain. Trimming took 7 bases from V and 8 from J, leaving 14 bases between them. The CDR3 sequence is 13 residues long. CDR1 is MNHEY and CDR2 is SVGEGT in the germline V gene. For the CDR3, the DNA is TGTGCCAGCACCCCCCCCCAGAAAGAAAAACTGTTTTTT. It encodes CASTPPQKEKLFF.

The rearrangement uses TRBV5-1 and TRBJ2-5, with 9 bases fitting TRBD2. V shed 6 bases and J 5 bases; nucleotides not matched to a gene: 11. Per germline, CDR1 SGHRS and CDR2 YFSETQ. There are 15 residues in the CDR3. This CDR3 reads CASTLLAGTSETQYF. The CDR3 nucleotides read TGCGCCAGCACCCTCCTGGCGGGGACTAGCGAGACCCAGTACTTC.

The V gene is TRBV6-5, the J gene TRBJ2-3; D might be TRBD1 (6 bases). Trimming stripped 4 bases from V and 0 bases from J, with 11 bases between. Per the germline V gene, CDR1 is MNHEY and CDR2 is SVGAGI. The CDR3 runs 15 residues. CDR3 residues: CASSSYRASTDTQYF. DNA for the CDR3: TGTGCCAGCAGTTCCTACAGGGCTAGCACAGATACGCAGTATTTT.

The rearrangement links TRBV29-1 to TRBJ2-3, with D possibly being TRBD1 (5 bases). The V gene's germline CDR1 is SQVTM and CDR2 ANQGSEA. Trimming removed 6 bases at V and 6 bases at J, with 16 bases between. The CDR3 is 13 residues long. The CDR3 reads CSVAAGFADTQYF. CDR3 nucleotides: TGCAGCGTGGCCGCAGGGTTCGCGGATACGCAGTATTTT.

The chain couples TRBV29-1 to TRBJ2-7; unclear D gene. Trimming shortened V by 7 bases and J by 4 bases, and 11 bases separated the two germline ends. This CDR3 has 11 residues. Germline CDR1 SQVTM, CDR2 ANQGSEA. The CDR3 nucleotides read TGCAGCGGCCAAGACCCGTACGAGCAGTACTTC. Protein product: CSGQDPYEQYF.

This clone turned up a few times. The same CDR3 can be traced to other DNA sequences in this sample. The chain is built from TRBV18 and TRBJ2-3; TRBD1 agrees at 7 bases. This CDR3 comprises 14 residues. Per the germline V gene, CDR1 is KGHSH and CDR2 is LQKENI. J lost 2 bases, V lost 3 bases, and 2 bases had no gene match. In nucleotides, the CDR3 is TGTGCCAGCTCACCGGGACAGATCACAGATACGCAGTATTTT. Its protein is CASSPGQITDTQYF.

The CDR3 DNA reads as TGTGCCAGCAGCTCGGACAGGCGCTCCTACGAGCAGTACTTC. It translates to CASSSDRRSYEQYF. The chain is built from TRBV7-2 and TRBJ2-7; 7 bases map to TRBD1. The CDR3 consists of 14 residues. Germline values: CDR1 SGHTA, CDR2 FQGNSA. V shed 4 bases and J 0 bases; nucleotides not matched to a gene: 3.

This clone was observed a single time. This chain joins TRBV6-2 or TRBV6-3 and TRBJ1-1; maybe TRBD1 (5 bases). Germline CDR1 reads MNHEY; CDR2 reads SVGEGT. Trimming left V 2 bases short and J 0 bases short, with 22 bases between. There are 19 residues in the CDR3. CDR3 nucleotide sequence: TGTGCCAGCAGTTACCCCTTGGGTGGCGAGGGGATCATGAACACTGAAGCTTTCTTT. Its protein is CASSYPLGGEGIMNTEAFF.

CDR3 coding DNA: TGTGCCAGCAGCACTACCTACGAGCAGTACTTC. Translation: CASSTTYEQYF. This rearrangement joins TRBV21-1 to TRBJ2-7; TRBD2, the table's D call, lacks a check against the DNA. TRBV21-1 has pseudogene status. The CDR3 loop spans 11 amino acids.

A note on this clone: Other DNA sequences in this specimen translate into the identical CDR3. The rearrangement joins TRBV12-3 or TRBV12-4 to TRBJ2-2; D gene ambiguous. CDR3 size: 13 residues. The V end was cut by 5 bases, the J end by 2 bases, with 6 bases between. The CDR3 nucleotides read TGTGCCAGCAGTGACCGTAACACCGGGGAGCTGTTTTTT. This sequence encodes CASSDRNTGELFF.